The 23 T cell receptor beta chains presented below share a single source sample, sequenced in a study of regulatory T cells in long-lasting Graves disease. Time point in this sample: persistent/refractory GD, antithyroid drugs over 5 years with positive TRAb. With RNA extracted from PBMCs as input, the TCR library was made. Arm-PCR of CDR3 regions and iRepertoire HTBI primers were used to build TCR beta libraries. MiXCR was run by TCRdb on the multiplex PCR reads, yielding one entry per CDR3 protein. The sample yields more than 300,000 distinct CDR3 sequences, 15% to 20% seen once. The input for sequencing was peripheral blood mononuclear cells (PBMCs), taken when the disease was refractory, from a patient treated with antithyroid drugs. Receptors were obtained from a female donor with Graves disease.

The table lists this clonotype with many counts. The rearrangement links TRBV12-3 or TRBV12-4 to TRBJ1-5; 7 positions match TRBD1. V dropped 4 bases and J dropped 7; count of bases not matched to a gene: 4. There are 13 residues in the CDR3. CDR3 loop: CASSWDSWQPQHF. The CDR3 DNA reads as TGTGCCAGCAGTTGGGACAGTTGGCAGCCCCAGCATTTT.

The genes are TRBV30 and TRBJ2-4; a weak D match, TRBD2 (6 bases). V dropped 2 bases and J dropped 3 bases, with 20 bases sitting between them. Germline assignment: CDR1 GTSNPN and CDR2 SVGIG (reference sequence). CDR3 size: 17 residues. CDR3 amino acids: CAWSSRIAGYGKNIQYF. CDR3 coding DNA: TGTGCCTGGAGTTCAAGAATCGCGGGGTATGGCAAAAACATTCAGTACTTC.

There are a few counts of this clonotype. The chain is built from TRBV6-5 and TRBJ1-1; D is unclear. The CDR3 loop spans 13 amino acids. The germline V and J ends were trimmed by 3 bases and 6 bases, with 11 bases remaining between them. Germline CDR1 MNHEY, CDR2 SVGAGI. The CDR3 sequence: CASSYSKDAEAFF. CDR3 bases: TGTGCCAGCAGTTATTCCAAGGACGCTGAAGCTTTCTTT.

J is TRBJ1-2 and V is TRBV27; D is uncertain. Trimming took 5 bases from V and 5 from J, leaving 18 bases between them. From germline, CDR1 is MNHEY and CDR2 SMNVEV (reference sequence). The CDR3 extends over 15 amino acids. The DNA of the CDR3 is TGTGCCAGCAGTCCCGCCGGGGTGGGGTGGTATGGCTACACCTTC. Amino acids: CASSPAGVGWYGYTF.

This clonotype was counted between two and nine times. The rearrangement joins TRBV14 to TRBJ2-7; 11 nucleotides agree with TRBD1. V shed 3 bases and J 2 bases; nucleotides not matched to a gene: 9. Germline CDR1 reads SGHDN; CDR2 reads FVKESK. The CDR3 has 17 residues. The CDR3 is CASSHLLPGQGAYEQYF. CDR3 nucleotide sequence: TGTGCCAGCAGCCACCTCCTCCCGGGACAGGGGGCCTACGAGCAGTACTTC.

This clonotype was recorded at least ten times. This sequence joins TRBV28 and TRBJ2-5; a weak D match, TRBD2 (6 bases). This CDR3 contains 16 residues. V was shortened by 10 bases and J by 10 bases, with 31 bases between the two germline ends. Germline V gene lookup returns CDR1 MDHEN and CDR2 SYDVKM. CDR3 nucleotide sequence: TGTGCCACCCTCTTATCGGCGGGCCGGCCTAGGGAGGACCAGTACTTC. Translating it yields CATLLSAGRPREDQYF.

V is TRBV5-1 and J is TRBJ1-1; D not certain. V dropped 1 base and J dropped 0 bases, with 16 bases sitting between them. Per germline, CDR1 SGHRS and CDR2 YFSETQ. CDR3 length equals 17 residues. The CDR3 region is CASSLKGFQKVNTEAFF. CDR3 nucleotides: TGCGCCAGCAGCTTGAAGGGCTTCCAGAAAGTGAACACTGAAGCTTTCTTT.

The rearrangement uses TRBV19 and TRBJ1-1, with 7 positions matching TRBD1. V shed 7 bases and J 3 bases; nucleotides not matched to a gene: 2. The germline CDR1 and CDR2 sequences are LNHDA and SQIVND (reference sequence). CDR3 length: 12 amino acids. The CDR3 protein is CASKQGYTEAFF. The CDR3 DNA reads as TGTGCCAGTAAACAGGGGTACACTGAAGCTTTCTTT.

The chain is built from TRBV5-1 and TRBJ1-1, with a weak D call TRBD1 (6 bases). This CDR3 region has 15 residues. The germline V gene has CDR1 SGHRS and CDR2 YFSETQ. Trimming stripped 5 bases from V and 0 bases from J, with 14 bases between. DNA for the CDR3: TGCGCCAGCAGACGAGGACAGCCTATGAACACTGAAGCTTTCTTT. This sequence encodes CASRRGQPMNTEAFF.

This clonotype appeared many times. This chain joins TRBV11-2 and TRBJ1-1; D is undetermined. Per the germline V gene, CDR1 is SGHAT and CDR2 is FQNNGV. Trimming shortened V by 1 base and J by 4 bases, and 10 bases separated the two germline ends. The CDR3 consists of 14 residues. CDR3 DNA: TGTGCCAGCAGCTTAGTTAGGGTTGGCACTGAAGCTTTCTTT. Residues: CASSLVRVGTEAFF.

The sample holds many counts of this clonotype. The rearrangement joins TRBV29-1 to TRBJ2-7; tentatively, D is TRBD1 (6 bases). Looked up from germline, CDR1 is SQVTM and CDR2 is ANQGSEA. Trimming cost V 6 bases and J 2 bases, with 11 bases left between them. This CDR3 is 12 amino acids long. CDR3 region: CSVRGMTYEQYF. In DNA form, the CDR3 reads TGCAGCGTAAGGGGGATGACCTACGAGCAGTACTTC.

The V gene is TRBV18, the J gene TRBJ2-3, with a possible D match to TRBD2 (6 bases). V was trimmed by 3 bases and J by 0 bases, leaving 10 bases between them. Germline CDR1 is KGHSH and CDR2 is LQKENI. The CDR3 length is 15 residues. The CDR3 coding sequence is TGTGCCAGCTCACCCTTCGGGACTAGCACAGATACGCAGTATTTT. Amino acids: CASSPFGTSTDTQYF.

This clonotype has a handful of counts. The chain combines TRBV4-1 with TRBJ2-3, with D possibly TRBD2 on 5 matching bases. The CDR3 is made up of 14 amino acids. The V end lost 4 bases, the J end lost 4 bases, and 12 bases lay between the germline ends. The V gene's germline CDR1 is MGHRA and CDR2 YSYEKL. CDR3 nucleotides: TGCGCCAGCAGCCCGCCCTACGGGGCAGATACGCAGTATTTT. It codes for CASSPPYGADTQYF.

The chain combines TRBV7-9 with TRBJ2-6; D possibly corresponds to TRBD1 (6 bases). Germline-derived CDR1 and CDR2 are SEHNR and FQNEAQ (reference sequence). This CDR3 is built from 17 residues. V lost 3 bases and J 4 bases, leaving 16 bases between the germline ends. The CDR3 sequence: CASSLGLQGWGANVLTF. As DNA, the CDR3 is TGTGCCAGCAGCTTGGGCCTACAGGGATGGGGGGCCAACGTCCTGACTTTC.

This clonotype was detected only a few times. V usage is TRBV19 and J usage is TRBJ1-5, with D possibly TRBD1 on 6 matching bases. This CDR3 has 14 residues. Germline V gene data show CDR1 as LNHDA and CDR2 as SQIVND (reference sequence). Trimming left V 5 bases short and J 4 bases short, with 12 bases between. Here the CDR3 reads CASSGGRENQPQHF. CDR3 in DNA: TGTGCCAGTAGTGGGGGGCGGGAAAATCAGCCCCAGCATTTT. Filled out from reference TRBV19 and TRBJ1-5, the complete variable domain reads DGGITQSPKYLFRKEGQNVTLSCEQNLNHDAMYWYRQDPGQGLRLIYYSQIVNDFQKGDIAEGYSVSREKKESFPLTVTSAQKNPTAFYLCASSGGRENQPQHFGDGTRLSIL.

This clonotype was observed at least ten times. The chain couples TRBV28 to TRBJ1-1; perhaps TRBD1 as D (6 bases). From germline, CDR1 is MDHEN and CDR2 SYDVKM. With 2 bases removed from V and 2 bases from J, the gap between germline ends came to 15 bases. The CDR3 consists of 16 residues. The CDR3 protein is CASSLGTRHRNTEAFF. CDR3 DNA: TGTGCCAGCAGTTTAGGGACACGACACCGAAACACTGAAGCTTTCTTT. The complete variable domain, with remaining parts taken from reference TRBV28 and TRBJ1-1, reads DVKVTQSSRYLVKRTGEKVFLECVQDMDHENMFWYRQDPGLGLRLIYFSYDVKMKEKGDIPEGYSVSREKKERFSLILESASTNQTSMYLCASSLGTRHRNTEAFFGQGTRLTVV.

This clonotype was picked up many times. V and J are TRBV24-1 and TRBJ1-5; D is ambiguous. The CDR3 extends over 16 amino acids. Germline CDR1 is KGHDR and CDR2 is SFDVKD. V dropped 3 bases and J dropped 0 bases, with 11 bases sitting between them. Here the CDR3 DNA reads TGTGCCACCAGTGATCCAGCTCAAGGTAGCAATCAGCCCCAGCATTTT. It translates to CATSDPAQGSNQPQHF.

Regarding this clonotype: A clone one base away is much larger, so this may be a read error. This chain joins TRBV12-3 or TRBV12-4 and TRBJ1-2; D uncertain. Trimming removed 7 bases from V and 12 bases from J, with 24 bases in between. CDR3 size: 14 residues. The CDR3 DNA reads TGTGCCAGCAACATGAAGGGTAGGTTAGAAGGCCACACCTTC. Translation gives CASNMKGRLEGHTF.

For the CDR3, the DNA is TGTGCCAGCAGCGTCGGACTAGGAAGCTCCTACGAGCAGTACTTC. Translation: CASSVGLGSSYEQYF. This chain links TRBV9 with TRBJ2-7; 7 bases map to TRBD2. The ends lost 2 bases at V and 0 bases at J; junction bases unmatched: 5. CDR3 length: 15 amino acids. Germline CDR1 reads SGDLS; CDR2 reads YYNGEE.

This clonotype was seen repeatedly, ten times or more. The chain is built from TRBV12-3 or TRBV12-4 and TRBJ2-5; D unresolved. CDR3 length equals 14 residues. V lost 7 bases to trimming and J lost 4 bases, with 16 bases between them. CDR3 sequence (DNA): TGTGCCAGCACCGCACGAGGACGTCGAGAGACCCAGTACTTC. This codes for CASTARGRRETQYF.

The V and J genes are TRBV5-1 and TRBJ1-2, with a possible D match to TRBD1 (6 bases). The germline V gene encodes CDR1 SGHRS and CDR2 YFSETQ. The CDR3 has 13 residues. Trimming removed 1 base at V and 4 bases at J, with 8 bases between. CDR3 in DNA: TGCGCCAGCAGCTTGACAGGGTTCTATGGCTACACCTTC. This encodes CASSLTGFYGYTF.

The sample holds many counts of this clonotype. The chain links TRBV30 to TRBJ1-4; perhaps TRBD1 as D (5 bases). Germline lookup yields CDR1 GTSNPN and CDR2 SVGIG (reference sequence). This CDR3 has 13 residues. V lost 3 bases to trimming and J lost 3 bases, with 8 bases between them. CDR3 amino acids: CAWRPGPNEKLFF. DNA of the CDR3: TGTGCCTGGAGACCGGGACCTAATGAAAAACTGTTTTTT.

This clonotype was observed at least ten times. The chain carries TRBV20-1 and TRBJ2-5; TRBD2 aligns across 7 bases. CDR1 and CDR2 (germline): DFQATT, SNEGSKA (reference sequence). This CDR3 is 16 amino acids long. With V trimmed by 0 bases and J by 3 bases, 10 bases remained unmatched. The DNA of the CDR3 is TGCAGTGCTAGAGATGACCTAGCGGCTACCAAAGAGACCCAGTACTTC. It is translated as CSARDDLAATKETQYF.